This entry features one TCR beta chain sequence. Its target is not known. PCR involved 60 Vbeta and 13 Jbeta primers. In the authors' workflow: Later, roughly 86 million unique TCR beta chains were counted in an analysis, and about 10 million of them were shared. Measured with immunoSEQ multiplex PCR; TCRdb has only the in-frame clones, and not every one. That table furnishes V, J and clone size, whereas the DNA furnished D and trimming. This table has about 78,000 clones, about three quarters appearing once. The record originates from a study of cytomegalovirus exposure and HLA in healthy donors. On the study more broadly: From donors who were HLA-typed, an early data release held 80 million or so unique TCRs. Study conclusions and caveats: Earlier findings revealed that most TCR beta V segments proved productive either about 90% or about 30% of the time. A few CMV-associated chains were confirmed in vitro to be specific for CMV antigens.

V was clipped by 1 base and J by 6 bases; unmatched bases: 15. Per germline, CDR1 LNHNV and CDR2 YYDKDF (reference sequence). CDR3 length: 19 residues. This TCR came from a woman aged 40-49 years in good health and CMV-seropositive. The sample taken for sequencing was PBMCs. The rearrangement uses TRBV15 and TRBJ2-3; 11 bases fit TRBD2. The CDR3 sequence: CATSRAYSSSGRSMDTQYF. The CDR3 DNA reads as TGTGCCACCAGCAGAGCTTACTCGTCTAGCGGGAGGAGTATGGATACGCAGTATTTT.